This T cell receptor beta chain was obtained from a study of blood T cell repertoires in COVID-19. Turning to the study itself: Both acute and convalescent COVID-19 samples were obtained from the United States, Italy and Spain.

The CDR3 is made up of 14 amino acids. Germline-derived CDR1 and CDR2 are LNHDA and SQIVND (reference sequence). The V end was cut by 9 bases, the J end by 0 bases, with 14 bases between. The authors' processing: Counts of nucleated cells, estimated from reference gene primer amplification, were obtained. TCRdb keeps only in-frame clones here, not all; method: immunoSEQ multiplex PCR. V and J calls and clone size follow that table, whereas D and trimming were derived from the DNA. The data contain about 120,000 clones, around four fifths of them seen just once; the ten biggest clones take up 5.5%. The origin of this receptor is a man in his sixties with acute or convalescent COVID-19. This chain joins TRBV19 and TRBJ1-1; tentative D call: TRBD1 (5 bases). The source material was peripheral blood. Written as DNA, the CDR3 is TGTGCCAGGAGGGAGGGGAAGATGAACACTGAAGCTTTCTTT. Translating it yields CARREGKMNTEAFF.